This T cell receptor beta chain was found in a study of CD8+CD57+ T cells in acquired aplastic anemia. The authors sequenced patients whose flow cytometry had shown CD8+CD57+ cell expansion. Template material for TCR beta VDJ and CDR3 profiling consisted of genomic DNA. TCRdb re-analysed the reads in MiXCR, keeping a single row per CDR3 protein. The data hold 160,000 or so distinct CDR3 sequences, with over 55% observed a single time. This clonotype was recorded at least ten times. This sequence was found in a human donor with aplastic anemia. Source material: sorted CD4+, CD8+, or CD8+CD57+ T cells (not recorded which) from PBMCs.

In DNA form, the CDR3 reads TGTGCCAGCAGCTTCCCCCCTGTGACCATTATCAATGAGCAGTTCTTC. Its translation: CASSFPPVTIINEQFF. V and J are TRBV5-6 and TRBJ2-1; D is unclear. The V end was cut by 2 bases, the J end by 6 bases, with 18 bases between. Germline V gene data show CDR1 as SGHDT and CDR2 as YYEEEE. This CDR3 is built from 16 residues. The variable domain in full, completed from reference TRBV5-6 and TRBJ2-1, reads DAGVTQSPTHLIKTRGQQVTLRCSPKSGHDTVSWYQQALGQGPQFIFQYYEEEERQRGNFPDRFSGHQFPNYSSELNVNALLLGDSALYLCASSFPPVTIINEQFFGPGTRLTVL.